This T cell receptor (beta chain) was retrieved from a study of vaccination and CD4 T cells after COVID-19. In the study overall: Post-COVID sampling occurred a median 101 days after diagnosis (range 35 to 161).

To note about this clonotype: The antigen remains unidentified.

An Oncomine TCR Beta short-read assay was used to sequence the DNA from cultured CD4+ T cells. MiXCR, applied by TCRdb to the PCR reads, yields one record per CDR3 protein. Found here are tens of thousands of distinct CDR3 sequences, roughly 71% of them singletons; the top ten hold around 15%. The treatment here: roughly 10-day PBMC culture with coronavirus spike peptide pools or control peptides (ViraFEST assay). ViraFEST sequenced TCRs after peptide-pool expansion of antigen-specific T cells. Cultures of PBMCs, 1.5 million to 2 million per well, were set up with about 10 IU/ml IL-2 and around 9.7 ug/ml peptide pools. Trimming removed 2 bases from V and 4 bases from J, with 10 bases in between. This CDR3 has 14 residues. Germline V gene data show CDR1 as ENHRY and CDR2 as SYGVKD.

This chain joins TRBV10-3 and TRBJ2-3; D is unresolved. This sequence originates from a human donor who received a COVID-19 vaccine. The specimen was CD4+ T cells from blood, cultured in vitro, collected after SARS-CoV-2 vaccination. This CDR3 reads CAISEVEDADTQYF. In nucleotides, the CDR3 is TGTGCCATCAGTGAGGTTGAGGATGCAGATACGCAGTATTTT.